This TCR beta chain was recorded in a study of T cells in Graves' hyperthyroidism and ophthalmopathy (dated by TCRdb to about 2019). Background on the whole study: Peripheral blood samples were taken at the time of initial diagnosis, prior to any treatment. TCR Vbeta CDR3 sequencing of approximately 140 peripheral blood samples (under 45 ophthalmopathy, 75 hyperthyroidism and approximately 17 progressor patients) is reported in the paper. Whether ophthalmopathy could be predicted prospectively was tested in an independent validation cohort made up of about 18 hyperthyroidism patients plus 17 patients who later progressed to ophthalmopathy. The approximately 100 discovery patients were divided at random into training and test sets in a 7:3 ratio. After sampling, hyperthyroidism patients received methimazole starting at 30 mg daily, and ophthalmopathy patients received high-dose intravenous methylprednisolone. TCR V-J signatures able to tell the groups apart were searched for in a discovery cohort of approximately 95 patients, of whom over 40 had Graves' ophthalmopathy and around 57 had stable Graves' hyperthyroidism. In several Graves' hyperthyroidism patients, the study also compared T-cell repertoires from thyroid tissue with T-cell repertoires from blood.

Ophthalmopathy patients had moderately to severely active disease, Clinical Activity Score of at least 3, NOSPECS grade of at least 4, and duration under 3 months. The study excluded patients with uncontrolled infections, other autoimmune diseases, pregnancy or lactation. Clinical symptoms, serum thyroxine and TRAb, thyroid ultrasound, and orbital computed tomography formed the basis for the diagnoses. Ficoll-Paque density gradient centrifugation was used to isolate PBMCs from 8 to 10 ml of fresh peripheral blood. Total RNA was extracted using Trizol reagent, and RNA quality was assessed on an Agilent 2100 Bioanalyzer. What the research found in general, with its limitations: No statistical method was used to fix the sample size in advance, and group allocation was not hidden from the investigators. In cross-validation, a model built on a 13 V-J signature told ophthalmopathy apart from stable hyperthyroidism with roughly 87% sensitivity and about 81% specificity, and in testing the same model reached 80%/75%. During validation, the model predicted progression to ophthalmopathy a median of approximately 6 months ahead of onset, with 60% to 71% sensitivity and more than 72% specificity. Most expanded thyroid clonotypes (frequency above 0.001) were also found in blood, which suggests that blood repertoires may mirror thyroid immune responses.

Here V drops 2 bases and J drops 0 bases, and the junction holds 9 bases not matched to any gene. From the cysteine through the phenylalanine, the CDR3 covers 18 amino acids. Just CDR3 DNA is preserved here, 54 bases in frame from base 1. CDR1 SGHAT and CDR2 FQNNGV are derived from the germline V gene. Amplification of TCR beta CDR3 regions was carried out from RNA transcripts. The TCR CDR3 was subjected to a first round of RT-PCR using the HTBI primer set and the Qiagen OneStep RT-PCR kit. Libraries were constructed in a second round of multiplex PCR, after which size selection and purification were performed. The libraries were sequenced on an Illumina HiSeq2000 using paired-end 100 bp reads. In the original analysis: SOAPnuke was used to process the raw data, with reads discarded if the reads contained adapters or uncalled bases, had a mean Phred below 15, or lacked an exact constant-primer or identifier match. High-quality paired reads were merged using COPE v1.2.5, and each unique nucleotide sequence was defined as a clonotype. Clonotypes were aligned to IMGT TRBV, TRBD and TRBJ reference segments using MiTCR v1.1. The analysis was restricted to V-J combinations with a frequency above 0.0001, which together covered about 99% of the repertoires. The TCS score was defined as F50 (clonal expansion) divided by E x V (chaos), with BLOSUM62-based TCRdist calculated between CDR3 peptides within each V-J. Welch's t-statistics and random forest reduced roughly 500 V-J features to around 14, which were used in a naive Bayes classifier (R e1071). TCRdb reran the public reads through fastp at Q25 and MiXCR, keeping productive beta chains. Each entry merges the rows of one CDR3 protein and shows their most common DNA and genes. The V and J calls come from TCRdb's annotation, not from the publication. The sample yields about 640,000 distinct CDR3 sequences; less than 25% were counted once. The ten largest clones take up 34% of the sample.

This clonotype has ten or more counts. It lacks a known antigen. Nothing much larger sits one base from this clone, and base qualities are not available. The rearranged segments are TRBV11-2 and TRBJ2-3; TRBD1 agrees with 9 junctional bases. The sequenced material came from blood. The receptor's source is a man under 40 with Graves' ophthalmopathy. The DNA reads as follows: TGTGCCAGCAGCTTAAACCAAGGGGACAGGGCTAGCACAGATACGCAGTATTTT. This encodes CASSLNQGDRASTDTQYF.